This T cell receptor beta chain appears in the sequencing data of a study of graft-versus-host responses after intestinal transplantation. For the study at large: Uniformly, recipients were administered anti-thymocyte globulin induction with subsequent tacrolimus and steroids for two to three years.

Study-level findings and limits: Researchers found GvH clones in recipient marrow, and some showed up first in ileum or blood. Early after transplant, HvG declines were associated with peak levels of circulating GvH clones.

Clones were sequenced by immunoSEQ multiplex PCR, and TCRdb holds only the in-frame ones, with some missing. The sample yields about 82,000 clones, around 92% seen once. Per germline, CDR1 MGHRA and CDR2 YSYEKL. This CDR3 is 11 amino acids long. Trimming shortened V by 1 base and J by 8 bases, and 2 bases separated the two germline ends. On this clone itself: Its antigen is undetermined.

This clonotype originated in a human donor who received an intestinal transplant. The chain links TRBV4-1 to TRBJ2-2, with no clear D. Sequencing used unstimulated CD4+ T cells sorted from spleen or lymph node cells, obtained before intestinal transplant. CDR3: CASSQAGELFF. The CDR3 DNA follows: TGCGCCAGCAGCCAAGCGGGGGAGCTGTTTTTT.